These 19 T cell receptor beta chains were sequenced from one sample in a study of cytomegalovirus exposure and HLA in healthy donors. Generated by immunoSEQ multiplex PCR, the TCRdb table keeps only in-frame clones and is missing some. This sample has hundreds of thousands of clones; roughly 89% occur once, and the top ten carry roughly 0.83%. The sample was PBMCs. The receptors here all came from a young woman in good health and CMV-seronegative.

This clone was seen more than once but under ten times. The gene calls are TRBV11-2 and TRBJ2-2; the D gene is possibly TRBD2 (6 bases). The V gene's germline CDR1 is SGHAT and CDR2 FQNNGV. The CDR3 is 16 amino acids. V shed 6 bases and J shed 2 bases, with 16 bases lying between them. In DNA, the CDR3 is TGTGCCAGCAGTGTGAGTGCCGCGGGAAACACCGGGGAGCTGTTTTTT. This sequence encodes CASSVSAAGNTGELFF.

This chain connects TRBV27 to TRBJ2-3; TRBD2 matches at 14 bases. Looked up from germline, CDR1 is MNHEY and CDR2 is SMNVEV (reference sequence). Trimming removed 5 bases from V and 6 bases from J; junction bases left unmatched: 7. CDR3 length: 16 residues. CDR3 sequence reads: CASSLFGTSGGDTQYF. Written as DNA, the CDR3 is TGTGCCAGCAGTCTATTTGGGACTAGCGGGGGTGATACGCAGTATTTT.

The chain uses TRBV7-6 and TRBJ2-5, with TRBD2 matching 10 bases. The CDR3 contains 16 residues. Germline loops: CDR1 SGHVS, CDR2 FNYEAQ. V gave up 5 bases and J gave up 1 base; unmatched junction bases: 7. This CDR3 reads CASSASSGGLQETQYF. For the CDR3, the DNA is TGTGCCAGCAGCGCTTCTAGCGGGGGTCTCCAAGAGACCCAGTACTTC.

The rearrangement links TRBV28 to TRBJ1-5, with D unresolved. CDR1 and CDR2 (germline): MDHEN, SYDVKM. The CDR3 covers 17 residues. V lost 5 bases to trimming and J lost 2 bases, with 19 bases between them. The CDR3 DNA is TGTGCCAGCAGTCCGGGATATTCCTTTGGAGGCAATCAGCCCCAGCATTTT. It yields the protein CASSPGYSFGGNQPQHF.

V gene TRBV4-1 combines with J gene TRBJ2-3, with 9 bases that match TRBD2. The ends lost 0 bases at V and 2 bases at J; junction bases unmatched: 9. The germline V gene encodes CDR1 MGHRA and CDR2 YSYEKL. The CDR3 runs to 18 residues. CDR3 amino acids: CASSQDSWRGGPTDTQYF. In DNA, the CDR3 is TGCGCCAGCAGCCAAGATAGTTGGCGGGGGGGCCCCACAGATACGCAGTATTTT.

The chain links TRBV6-5 to TRBJ2-7, with 13 bases that match TRBD2. V was pared by 8 bases and J by 2 bases, with 3 bases of the junction left unmatched. The germline CDR1 and CDR2 sequences are MNHEY and SVGAGI. This CDR3 has 14 residues. CDR3 region: CASQLAGGPYEQYF. The CDR3 bases are TGTGCCAGCCAACTAGCGGGAGGGCCCTACGAGCAGTACTTC.

This clone was recorded only once. In DNA form, the CDR3 reads TGTGCCAGCAGTACAACAGGGAGCTCCTACGAGCAGTACTTC. Its translation: CASSTTGSSYEQYF. This sequence joins TRBV6-5 and TRBJ2-7; TRBD1 might be the D (6 bases). CDR1 and CDR2 from the germline V gene are MNHEY and SVGAGI. The ends were cut back, 5 bases at V and 0 bases at J, with 11 bases in the middle. The CDR3 has 14 residues.

The sample holds a few counts of this clone. V is TRBV21-1 and J is TRBJ2-2; TRBD2, as called in the table, went unchecked against the DNA. TRBV21-1 is annotated as a pseudogene. CDR3 size: 16 residues. The CDR3 DNA reads TGTGCCAGCCCCTCGGAGGGCAGTCGATGGACCGGGGAGCTGTTTTTT. Translated, it gives CASPSEGSRWTGELFF.

This clone was seen a few times. The same CDR3 is also encoded by other DNA sequences in this sample. The rearrangement links TRBV13 to TRBJ2-7; D perhaps matches TRBD1 (5 bases). Germline CDR1 and CDR2: PRHDT and FYEKMQ (reference sequence). CDR3 length equals 12 residues. V shed 5 bases and J shed 4 bases, with 9 bases lying between them. CDR3 DNA sequence: TGTGCCAGCAGCAGCCGACAGTACGAGCAGTACTTC. Amino acids: CASSSRQYEQYF.

The chain has TRBV20-1 and TRBJ1-1; 8 nucleotides agree with TRBD1. This CDR3 has 11 residues. V gave up 6 bases and J gave up 8 bases; unmatched junction bases: 5. CDR1 and CDR2 from the germline V gene are DFQATT and SNEGSKA (reference sequence). CDR3 DNA sequence: TGCAGTGCACGCCGGGACAGGGAAGCTTTCTTT. Amino acids: CSARRDREAFF.

This chain connects TRBV21-1 to TRBJ2-7; the table gives TRBD2 as D, unverified against the DNA. TRBV21-1 is noted as a pseudogene. The CDR3 length is 16 residues. The CDR3 loop is CASSKAVLSGSGEQYF. The CDR3 DNA sequence: TGTGCCAGCAGCAAAGCTGTCCTATCCGGGTCGGGGGAGCAGTACTTC.

This chain links TRBV5-6 with TRBJ2-2; the match to TRBD1 covers 9 bases. CDR1 is SGHDT, CDR2 YYEEEE, per germline. This CDR3 has 16 residues. V dropped 0 bases and J dropped 2; count of bases not matched to a gene: 2. The CDR3 region is CASSLAGQGNTGELFF. In DNA, the CDR3 is TGTGCCAGCAGCTTGGCGGGACAGGGAAACACCGGGGAGCTGTTTTTT.

The chain joins TRBV10-3 to TRBJ1-5, with a weak D call TRBD1 (5 bases). The CDR3 runs to 12 residues. V shed 10 bases and J shed 9 bases, with 16 bases lying between them. Germline V CDR1 and CDR2: ENHRY, SYGVKD. The CDR3 coding sequence is TGTGCCACGCACCAAGGGGAGGGGCCCCAGCATTTT. Protein sequence: CATHQGEGPQHF.

Comments on this clone: The same CDR3 is also encoded by other DNA sequences in this sample. The J gene is TRBJ2-7, the V gene TRBV27, with D perhaps TRBD1 (6 bases). The CDR3 is 15 residues long. The V end lost 5 bases, the J end lost 0 bases, and 14 bases lay between the germline ends. Germline CDR1 MNHEY, CDR2 SMNVEV (reference sequence). The CDR3 DNA sequence: TGTGCCAGCAGTCTCAGGGGCGAAAGCTCCTACGAGCAGTACTTC. It encodes CASSLRGESSYEQYF.

The CDR3 DNA follows: TGCGCCAGCAGCTCCCTGGACAGCAACACTGAAGCTTTCTTT. Protein: CASSSLDSNTEAFF. This sequence joins TRBV5-1 and TRBJ1-1; D perhaps matches TRBD1 (6 bases). CDR1 is SGHRS and CDR2 is YFSETQ in the germline V gene. Trimming removed 3 bases from V and 2 bases from J, with 11 bases in between. CDR3 length equals 14 residues.

The V gene is TRBV2, the J gene TRBJ2-3; 14 bases are shared with TRBD2. This CDR3 comprises 18 residues. V dropped 5 bases and J dropped 4; count of bases not matched to a gene: 11. Germline values: CDR1 SNHLY, CDR2 FYNNEI. CDR3 nucleotide sequence: TGTGCCAGCAGTTGGGATGGGACTAGCGGGAGTTCCCCAGATACGCAGTATTTT. Amino acid sequence: CASSWDGTSGSSPDTQYF.

The chain uses TRBV6-5 and TRBJ1-4; the D gene is possibly TRBD1 (5 bases). Trimming pared 0 bases from V and 8 bases from J, leaving 10 bases between. The CDR3 has 14 residues. Per germline, CDR1 MNHEY and CDR2 SVGAGI. Here the CDR3 reads CASSYSLEGEKLFF. In nucleotides, the CDR3 is TGTGCCAGCAGTTACTCGTTGGAGGGGGAAAAACTGTTTTTT.

V usage is TRBV5-1 and J usage is TRBJ2-7, with a tentative D call TRBD2 (6 bases). Trimming shortened V by 5 bases and J by 0 bases, and 15 bases separated the two germline ends. Germline CDR1 and CDR2: SGHRS and YFSETQ. The CDR3 totals 15 residues. The DNA for the CDR3 is TGCGCCAGCAGGGATTCCGGGGGAGGCTCCTACGAGCAGTACTTC. As protein: CASRDSGGGSYEQYF.

CDR3 bases: TGTGCCAGCAGCCCAAACAGTTTTGGGGGCAGCGGCTACACCTTC. Translating gives CASSPNSFGGSGYTF. The V and J genes are TRBV11-2 and TRBJ1-2; perhaps TRBD1 as D (6 bases). Germline CDR1 and CDR2: SGHAT and FQNNGV. The CDR3 extends over 15 amino acids. The V end was cut by 5 bases, the J end by 8 bases, with 21 bases between.